This T cell receptor (beta chain) is drawn from a study of CD8 T cells in acute hepatitis C reinfection. Study-wide points: NS3-1073 specific cells were too rare to sort at chronic follow-up. Overrepresentation in the naive pool did not explain the preferential TRBV04 and TRBV06 usage seen in all groups. Diversity was high, without significant differences between resolver and chronic groups.

CDR1 SGHTA and CDR2 FQGTGA come from the germline V gene. The CDR3 is 13 residues long. Trimming shortened V by 2 bases and J by 4 bases, and 8 bases separated the two germline ends. Here immunoSEQ multiplex PCR was the method, and the copy in TCRdb shows in-frame clones only, minus some. The sample comprises 35,000 to 40,000 clones, 80% to 90% of which are singletons, and more than 0.4% rests with the top ten. Described time point: naive CD8 control sorted from an acute-time-point sample. Points on this clone: Its antigen remains unidentified.

The TCR sequence derives from a man aged 25-45 years with chronic hepatitis C. Sequenced sample: naive CD8+ T cells from PBMCs. The rearrangement links TRBV7-3 to TRBJ1-1; no firm D call. The CDR3 DNA reads as TGTGCCAGCAGCTTAGGAGTCAGCACTGAAGCTTTCTTT. Translated, it gives CASSLGVSTEAFF.